The source of this TCR beta chain is a study of CD8 T cells in ankylosing spondylitis. TCRdb fed the 5' RACE reads into MiXCR, producing one record per CDR3 protein. The table lists about 120,000 distinct CDR3 sequences, around 13% of them singletons. The CDR3 is 15 amino acids. Germline loops: CDR1 SGHVS, CDR2 FNYEAQ. Trimming removed 1 base from V and 1 base from J, with 7 bases in between. This clonotype was detected a few times. This TCR was sampled from a female donor with ankylosing spondylitis or in good health (not recorded which). Source material: blood, either unsorted or a sorted T cell fraction (not recorded which). This chain uses TRBV7-6 with TRBJ2-2; D is uncertain. The CDR3 sequence: CASSLDWRNTGELFF. CDR3 bases: TGTGCCAGCAGCTTAGATTGGCGGAACACCGGGGAGCTGTTTTTT. The full variable domain, its missing parts supplied by reference TRBV7-6 and TRBJ2-2, is GAGVSQSPRYKVTKRGQDVALRCDPISGHVSLYWYRQALGQGPEFLTYFNYEAQQDKSGLPNDRFSAERPEGSISTLTIQRTEQRDSAMYRCASSLDWRNTGELFFGEGSRLTVL.